This T cell receptor (beta chain) originates from a study of OX40 agonist ivuxolimab in advanced cancers. Regarding the research as a whole: Ivuxolimab, which targeted the costimulatory receptor OX40 (CD134), was an agonistic, fully human IgG2 monoclonal antibody. Intravenous ivuxolimab was administered to patients every 2 weeks at six dose levels: 0.01, 0.1, 0.3, 1.5, 3 and 10 mg/kg. Partial responses occurred in three dose-escalation patients, of whom one had hepatocellular carcinoma and two had cutaneous melanoma. Patients were allowed to have had prior anti-PD-1, anti-PD-L1 or anti-CTLA-4 therapy, and roughly two fifths of the dose-escalation patients had been treated with checkpoint inhibitors. The paper reports the monotherapy dose-escalation portion (N of about 50 patients) of the phase I ivuxolimab trial. A male proportion of approximately 83% and a mean age of roughly 55 years, ranging from about 20 to 85, were recorded for the dose-escalation cohort. Among the roughly 54 dose-escalation patients, about 19 had hepatocellular carcinoma, approximately 15 melanoma, 9 renal cell carcinoma and 9 head and neck cancer. The point of sequencing TCRbeta in the periphery was to test whether ivuxolimab changed TCR sequence diversity and drove clonal T-cell expansion. What the research found in general, with its limitations: Low levels of normalized T-cell clonal expansion were also seen in some patients who did not respond. At doses of 0.1 to 3.0 mg/kg, clonal expansion of both CD4+ and CD8+ blood T cells was observed from baseline to week 6. Antigen specificity was not determined for the clonally expanded peripheral T cells. In the 0.1-3.0 mg/kg groups, partial responders had among the lowest normalized peripheral clonal expansion, particularly in CD8+ T cells. On average, CD8+ T cells showed more expanded clones than CD4+ T cells after ivuxolimab.

This clone was seen a single time. There is no known antigen for this receptor. Base qualities are not provided; no much larger clone lies one nucleotide away. Patients with autoimmune disease history or receiving systemic immunosuppression were excluded from the trial. Peripheral blood for TCR sequencing was collected from all dose cohorts at baseline, on cycle 4 day 1, and on cycle 7 day 1. Samples came from an open-label, multicenter, first-in-human phase I dose-escalation trial of ivuxolimab. Adults with locally advanced or metastatic melanoma, renal cell, hepatocellular, or head and neck squamous cell carcinoma were enrolled in the trial. Before TCR sequencing, CD4+ and CD8+ T cells were separately sorted from peripheral blood. Genomic DNA was extracted from sorted cells for sequencing of the TCRbeta CDR3 region. The immunoSEQ Assay was used to sequence the TCRbeta CDR3 regions. The table comes from immuneACCESS by way of TCRdb, which keeps in-frame sequences with V and J called. Part of the clones is missing from these tables; in studies checked, under half for an unresolved V gene and the rest for unknown reasons. The sample has about 77,000 clones on record, 85% of them singletons. Of the sample, around 0.7% falls within the top ten clones.

The specimen comprised CD4+ or CD8+ T cells sorted from blood, sampled in a trial of the OX40 agonist ivuxolimab. The TCR comes from an adult with an advanced solid tumor such as melanoma, head and neck, liver or kidney cancer.

The CDR3 in this case is CASSDRGLTDTQYF. The DNA reads as follows: TGTGCCAGTAGTGACAGGGGTCTCACAGATACGCAGTATTTT. The rearrangement joined TRBV19 to TRBJ2-3; the junction holds 8 bases that match TRBD1. The germline V end is reduced by 5 bases and the J end by 2 bases; junction bases left unmatched: 3. From cysteine to phenylalanine, the CDR3 is 14 amino acids long. The sequence is cut down to CDR3 DNA, 42 bases in frame from base 1. Taken from the germline V gene (reference sequence), the CDR1 and CDR2 loops are LNHDA and SQIVND.